This T cell receptor beta chain was observed in a study of shared clonotypes between healthy human individuals. Looking at the study overall: The composition of the donors was a couple of women and three men aged 18 to 49.

The method was immunoSEQ multiplex PCR; TCRdb's version includes in-frame clones alone and lacks a portion of them. The data show 2.3 million or so clones, roughly 93% seen once. Germline CDR1 SGHTA, CDR2 FQGNSA. V was trimmed by 5 bases and J by 0 bases, leaving 13 bases between them. The CDR3 consists of 15 residues. The sample holds one count of this clone. What it recognizes is unknown. Study-level findings and limits: Non-shared clonotypes were found to have lower generation probabilities than the clonotypes that were shared by all four of the sorted-subset donors. Expectations were that clonotype sharing among donors would be affected by sequencing depth. Depth was large, yet rarefaction showed that sorted-subset sequencing was incomplete.

The chain employs TRBV7-2 and TRBJ1-1; D is ambiguous. Sequenced sample: naive CD4+ T cells from PBMCs. Subset reported: CD45RA+ positively selected. The source is a man aged 18 to 29 in good health. Some clones in this sample may be carry-over from other donors' samples. The CDR3 sequence is CASSTTPFMNTEAFF. In nucleotides, the CDR3 is TGTGCCAGCAGCACCACACCGTTCATGAACACTGAAGCTTTCTTT.